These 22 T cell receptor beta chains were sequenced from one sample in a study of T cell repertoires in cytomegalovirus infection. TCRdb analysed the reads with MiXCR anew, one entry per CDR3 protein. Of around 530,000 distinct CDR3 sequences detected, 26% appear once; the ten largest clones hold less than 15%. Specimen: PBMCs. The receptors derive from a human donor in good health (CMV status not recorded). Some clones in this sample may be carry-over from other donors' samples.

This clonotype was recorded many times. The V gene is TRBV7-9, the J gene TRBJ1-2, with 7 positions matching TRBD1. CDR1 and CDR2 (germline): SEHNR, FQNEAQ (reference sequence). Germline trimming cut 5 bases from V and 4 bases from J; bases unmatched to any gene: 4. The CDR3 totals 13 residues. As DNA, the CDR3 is TGTGCCAGCAGCCGGGACAGCCTCTATGGCTACACCTTC. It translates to CASSRDSLYGYTF.

The CDR3 DNA sequence: TGTGCCAGCAGCTTGGGGTCAGCATATGGCTACACCTTC. Translated: CASSLGSAYGYTF. V is TRBV7-8 and J is TRBJ1-2; D not certain. Germline CDR1 SGHVS, CDR2 FQNEAQ. The CDR3 spans 13 residues. Trimming took off 3 bases at V and 5 bases at J, with 10 bases between the two ends.

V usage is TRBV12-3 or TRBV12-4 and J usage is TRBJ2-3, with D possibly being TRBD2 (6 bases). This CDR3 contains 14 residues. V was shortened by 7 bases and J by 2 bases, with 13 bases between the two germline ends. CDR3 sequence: CASTGSGITDTQYF. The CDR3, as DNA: TGTGCCAGCACCGGTAGCGGTATCACAGATACGCAGTATTTT.

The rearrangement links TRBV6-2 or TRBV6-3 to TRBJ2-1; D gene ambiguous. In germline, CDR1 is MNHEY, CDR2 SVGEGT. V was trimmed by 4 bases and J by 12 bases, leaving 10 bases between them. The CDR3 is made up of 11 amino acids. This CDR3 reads CASSSAASQFF. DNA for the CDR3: TGTGCCAGCAGTTCGGCGGCATCGCAGTTCTTC.

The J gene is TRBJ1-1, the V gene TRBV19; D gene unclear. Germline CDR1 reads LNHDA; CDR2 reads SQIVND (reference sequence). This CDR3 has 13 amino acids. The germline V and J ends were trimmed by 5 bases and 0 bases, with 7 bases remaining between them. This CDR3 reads CASSDLMNTEAFF. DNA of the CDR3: TGTGCCAGTAGTGATCTAATGAACACTGAAGCTTTCTTT.

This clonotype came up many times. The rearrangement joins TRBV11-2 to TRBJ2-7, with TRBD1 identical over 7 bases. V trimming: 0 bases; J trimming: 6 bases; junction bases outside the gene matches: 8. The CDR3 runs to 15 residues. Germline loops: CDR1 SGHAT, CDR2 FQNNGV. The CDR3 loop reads CASSLDRAGGREQYV. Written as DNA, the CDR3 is TGTGCCAGCAGCTTAGATCGGGCAGGGGGACGCGAGCAGTACGTC.

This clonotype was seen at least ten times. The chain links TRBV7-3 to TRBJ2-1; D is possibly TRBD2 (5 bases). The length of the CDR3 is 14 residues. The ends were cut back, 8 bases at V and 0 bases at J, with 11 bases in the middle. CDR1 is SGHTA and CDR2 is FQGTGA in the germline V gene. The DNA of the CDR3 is TGTGCCAGCTCAGAGGGCAACTCCTACAATGAGCAGTTCTTC. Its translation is CASSEGNSYNEQFF.

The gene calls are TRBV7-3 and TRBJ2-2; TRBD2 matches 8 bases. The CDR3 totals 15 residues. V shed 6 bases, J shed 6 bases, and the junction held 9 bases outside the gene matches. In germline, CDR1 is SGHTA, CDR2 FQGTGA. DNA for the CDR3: TGTGCCAGCAGTGGCGGCGGGGGGTTTGCCGGGGAGCTGTTTTTT. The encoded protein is CASSGGGGFAGELFF. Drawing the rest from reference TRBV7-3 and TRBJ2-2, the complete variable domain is GAGVSQTPSNKVTEKGKYVELRCDPISGHTALYWYRQSLGQGPEFLIYFQGTGAADDSGLPNDRFFAVRPEGSVSTLKIQRTERGDSAVYLCASSGGGGFAGELFFGEGSRLTVL.

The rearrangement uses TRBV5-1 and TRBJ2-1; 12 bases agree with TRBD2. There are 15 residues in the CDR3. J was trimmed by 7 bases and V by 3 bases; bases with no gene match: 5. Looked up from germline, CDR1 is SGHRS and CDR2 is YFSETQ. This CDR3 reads CASSSWTSGANEQFF. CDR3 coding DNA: TGCGCCAGCAGCTCCTGGACTAGCGGGGCTAATGAGCAGTTCTTC.

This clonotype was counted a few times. CDR3 loop: CASSVGQGGTEAFF. DNA of the CDR3: TGTGCCAGCAGCGTAGGACAGGGGGGCACTGAAGCTTTCTTT. This chain connects TRBV9 to TRBJ1-1; 9 nucleotides agree with TRBD1. CDR1 and CDR2 (germline): SGDLS, YYNGEE. J was trimmed by 4 bases and V by 0 bases; bases with no gene match: 1. The CDR3 extends over 14 amino acids. Full variable domain (rest looked up from reference TRBV9 and TRBJ1-1): DSGVTQTPKHLITATGQRVTLRCSPRSGDLSVYWYQQSLDQGLQFLIQYYNGEERAKGNILERFSAQQFPDLHSELNLSSLELGDSALYFCASSVGQGGTEAFFGQGTRLTVV.

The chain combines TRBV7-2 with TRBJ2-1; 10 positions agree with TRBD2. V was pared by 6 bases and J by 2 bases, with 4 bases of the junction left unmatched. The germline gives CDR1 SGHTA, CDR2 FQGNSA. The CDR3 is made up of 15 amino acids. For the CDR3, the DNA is TGTGCCAGCAGTGCGGGACTAGCGACCTACAATGAGCAGTTCTTC. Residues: CASSAGLATYNEQFF.

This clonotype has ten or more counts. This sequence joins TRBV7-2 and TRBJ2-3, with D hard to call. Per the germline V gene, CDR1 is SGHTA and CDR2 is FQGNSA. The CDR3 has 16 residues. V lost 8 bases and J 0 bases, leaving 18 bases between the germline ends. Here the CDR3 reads CASSNPGSASTDTQYF. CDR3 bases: TGTGCCAGCTCCAACCCCGGGTCCGCTAGCACAGATACGCAGTATTTT.

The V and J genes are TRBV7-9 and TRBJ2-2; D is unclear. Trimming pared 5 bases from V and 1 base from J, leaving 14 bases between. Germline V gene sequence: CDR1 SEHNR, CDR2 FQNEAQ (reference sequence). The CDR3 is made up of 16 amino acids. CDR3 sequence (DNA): TGTGCCAGCAGCCTCCCGAAGCACCTGAACACCGGGGAGCTGTTTTTT. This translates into CASSLPKHLNTGELFF.

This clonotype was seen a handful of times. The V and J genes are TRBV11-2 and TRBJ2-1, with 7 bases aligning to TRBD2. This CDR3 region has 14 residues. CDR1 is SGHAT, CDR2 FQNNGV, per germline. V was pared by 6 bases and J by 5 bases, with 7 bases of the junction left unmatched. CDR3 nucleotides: TGTGCCAGCAGAAAGCGGGAAGCCAACAATGAGCAGTTCTTC. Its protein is CASRKREANNEQFF. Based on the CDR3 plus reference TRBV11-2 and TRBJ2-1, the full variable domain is EAGVAQSPRYKIIEKRQSVAFWCNPISGHATLYWYQQILGQGPKLLIQFQNNGVVDDSQLPKDRFSAERLKGVDSTLKIQPAKLEDSAVYLCASRKREANNEQFFGPGTRLTVL.

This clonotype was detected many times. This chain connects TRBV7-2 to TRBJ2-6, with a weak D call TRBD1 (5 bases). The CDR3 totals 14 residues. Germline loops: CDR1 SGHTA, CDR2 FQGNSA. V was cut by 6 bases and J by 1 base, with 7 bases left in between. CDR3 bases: TGTGCCAGCAGTTCAGGGTCTGGGGCCAACGTCCTGACTTTC. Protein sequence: CASSSGSGANVLTF.

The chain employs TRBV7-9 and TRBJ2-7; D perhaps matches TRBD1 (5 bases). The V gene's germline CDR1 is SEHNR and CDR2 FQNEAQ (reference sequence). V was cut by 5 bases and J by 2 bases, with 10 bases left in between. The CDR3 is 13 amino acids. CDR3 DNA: TGTGCCAGCAGCCGCGAAGGGGCCTACGAGCAGTACGTC. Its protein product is CASSREGAYEQYV.

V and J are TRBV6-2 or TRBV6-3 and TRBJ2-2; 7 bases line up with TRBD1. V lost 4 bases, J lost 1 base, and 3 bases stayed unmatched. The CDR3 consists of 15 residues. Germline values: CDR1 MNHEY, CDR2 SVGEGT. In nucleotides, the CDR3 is TGTGCCAGCAGTTTAGGGGGCCTGAACACCGGGGAGCTGTTTTTT. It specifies CASSLGGLNTGELFF.

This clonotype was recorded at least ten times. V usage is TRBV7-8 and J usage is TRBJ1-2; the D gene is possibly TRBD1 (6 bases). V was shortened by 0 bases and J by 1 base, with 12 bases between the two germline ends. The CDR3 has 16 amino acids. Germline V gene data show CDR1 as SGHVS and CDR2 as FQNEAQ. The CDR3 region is CASSLAGTPNNYGYTF. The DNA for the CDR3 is TGTGCCAGCAGCTTAGCCGGGACACCGAATAACTATGGCTACACCTTC.

The CDR3 sequence: CASRMTGWGQPQHF. The CDR3, as DNA: TGTGCCAGCAGGATGACAGGCTGGGGTCAGCCCCAGCATTTT. This rearrangement joins TRBV2 to TRBJ1-5, with TRBD1 as a possible D gene (6 bases). The V end was cut by 6 bases, the J end by 6 bases, with 15 bases between. The CDR3 runs 14 residues. Looked up from germline, CDR1 is SNHLY and CDR2 is FYNNEI.

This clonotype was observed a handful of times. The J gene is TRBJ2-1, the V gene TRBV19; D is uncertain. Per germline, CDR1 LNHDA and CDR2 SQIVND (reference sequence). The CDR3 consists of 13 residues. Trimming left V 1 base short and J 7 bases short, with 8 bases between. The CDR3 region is CASSIVRSNEQFF. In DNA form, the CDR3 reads TGTGCCAGTAGTATAGTCAGGAGTAATGAGCAGTTCTTC.

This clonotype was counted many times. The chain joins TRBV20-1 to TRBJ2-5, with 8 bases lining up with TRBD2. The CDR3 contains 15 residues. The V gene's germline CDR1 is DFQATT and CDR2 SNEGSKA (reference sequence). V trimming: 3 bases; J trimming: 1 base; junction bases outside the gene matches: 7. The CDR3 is CSASVDSGTQETQYF. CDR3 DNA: TGCAGTGCTAGTGTTGATAGCGGGACCCAAGAGACCCAGTACTTC.

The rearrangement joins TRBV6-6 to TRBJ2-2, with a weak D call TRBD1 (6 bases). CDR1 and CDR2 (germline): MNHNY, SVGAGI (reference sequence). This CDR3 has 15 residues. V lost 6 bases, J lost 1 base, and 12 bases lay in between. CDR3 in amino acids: CASRGATGNTGELFF. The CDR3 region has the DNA TGTGCCAGCAGGGGAGCGACAGGGAACACCGGGGAGCTGTTTTTT.